This T cell receptor (beta chain) was recorded in a study of blood T cells in healthy people across ages. This clonotype was found a few times. Next came a second PCR, run for about 6 to 12 cycles, which used a sample-barcoded 5' primer along with a J-beta primer mix. MiXCR was run by TCRdb on the 5' RACE reads, yielding one entry per CDR3 protein. In the table there are roughly 1.5 million distinct CDR3 sequences, around 40% of which are singletons. There are 15 residues in the CDR3. From germline, CDR1 is MNHEY and CDR2 SMNVEV (reference sequence). Trimming cost V 6 bases and J 6 bases; bases outside gene matches: 11.

This receptor was obtained from a woman between 18 and 29 years old in good health. The rearrangement joins TRBV27 to TRBJ1-5; TRBD1 matches 7 bases. The sequenced sample was blood. CDR3 in DNA: TGTGCCAGCAGACCCTCGCCAGGGGGAAGTCAGCCCCAGCATTTT. The encoded protein is CASRPSPGGSQPQHF.